Shown below are 23 T cell receptor beta chains from a single sample sequenced in a study of OX40 agonist ivuxolimab in advanced cancers. Data came from immunoSEQ multiplex PCR; TCRdb stores just in-frame clones and leaves some out. The sample holds under 95,000 clones, about 83% seen once. The starting material was CD4+ or CD8+ T cells sorted from blood, obtained in a trial of the OX40 agonist ivuxolimab. These TCRs come from an adult with an advanced solid tumor such as melanoma, head and neck, liver or kidney cancer.

Only one count was recorded for this clone. The chain joins TRBV27 to TRBJ2-7; D gene uncertain. Trimming left V 5 bases short and J 4 bases short, with 15 bases between. Germline V gene data show CDR1 as MNHEY and CDR2 as SMNVEV (reference sequence). CDR3 length: 14 residues. CDR3 sequence: CASSPQTGGYEQYF. The CDR3 nucleotides are TGTGCCAGCAGTCCACAGACTGGTGGGTACGAGCAGTACTTC.

The chain uses TRBV18 and TRBJ2-1, with 7 bases fitting TRBD2. The CDR3 extends over 13 amino acids. From germline, CDR1 is KGHSH and CDR2 LQKENI. The junction had 11 bases not matched to a gene; V was cut back by 6 bases and J by 12 bases. The CDR3 here is CASSPGDGGGQFF. The CDR3 region has the DNA TGTGCCAGCTCCCCAGGAGACGGCGGGGGGCAGTTCTTC.

J is TRBJ1-2 and V is TRBV27; D is unresolved. The germline V and J ends were trimmed by 3 bases and 0 bases, with 14 bases remaining between them. CDR1 is MNHEY, CDR2 SMNVEV, per germline (reference sequence). The CDR3 totals 16 residues. The CDR3 nucleotides are TGTGCCAGCAGTTTCACTCGGGCCCCGGCTAACTATGGCTACACCTTC. Translating gives CASSFTRAPANYGYTF.

This sequence joins TRBV5-1 and TRBJ2-3; 9 nucleotides line up with TRBD2. Trimming cost V 4 bases and J 5 bases; bases outside gene matches: 8. From germline, CDR1 is SGHRS and CDR2 YFSETQ. This CDR3 is 15 amino acids long. This CDR3 reads CASSPISTSGDTQYF. For the CDR3, the DNA is TGCGCCAGCAGCCCTATCTCGACTAGCGGAGATACGCAGTATTTT.

The chain uses TRBV6-5 and TRBJ2-3; tentatively, D is TRBD1 (6 bases). Germline assignment: CDR1 MNHEY and CDR2 SVGAGI. The V end was cut by 6 bases, the J end by 6 bases, with 19 bases between. The CDR3 spans 15 residues. The CDR3 DNA reads TGTGCCAGCAGGGGAGTGGGGACACAACGGGATACGCAGTATTTT. Translating it yields CASRGVGTQRDTQYF.

This chain uses TRBV6-5 with TRBJ1-1; 10 nucleotides align to TRBD1. CDR1 is MNHEY and CDR2 is SVGAGI in the germline V gene. The junction had 4 bases not matched to a gene; V was cut back by 7 bases and J by 2 bases. This CDR3 is 14 amino acids long. CDR3 in amino acids: CASTRDRGNTEAFF. The CDR3 nucleotides are TGTGCCAGCACCAGGGACAGGGGAAACACTGAAGCTTTCTTT.

The CDR3, as DNA: TGCAGTGCGGGCAGGGGTGAGCAGTTCTTC. Its translation: CSAGRGEQFF. V usage is TRBV20-1 and J usage is TRBJ2-1; tentative D call: TRBD1 (6 bases). Germline assignment: CDR1 DFQATT and CDR2 SNEGSKA (reference sequence). The CDR3 is 10 amino acids. Trimming cost V 6 bases and J 9 bases, with 9 bases left between them.

The V call is TRBV4-2, the J call TRBJ2-3; a possible D gene is TRBD2 (5 bases). The germline gives CDR1 LGHNA, CDR2 YNFKEQ. V was shortened by 4 bases and J by 5 bases, with 10 bases between the two germline ends. The CDR3 runs 13 residues. The CDR3 bases are TGTGCCAGCAGCCTTCGACTAATAGATACGCAGTATTTT. Its protein is CASSLRLIDTQYF.

The chain uses TRBV9 and TRBJ2-3, with 8 positions matching TRBD1. The CDR3 loop spans 17 amino acids. V gave up 1 base and J gave up 3 bases; unmatched junction bases: 10. CDR1 SGDLS and CDR2 YYNGEE come from the germline V gene. The chain's CDR3 is CASSVFSYRGWTDTQYF. CDR3 sequence (DNA): TGTGCCAGCAGCGTATTTTCCTACAGGGGGTGGACAGATACGCAGTATTTT.

V gene TRBV18 combines with J gene TRBJ1-1; no firm D call. The CDR3 spans 14 residues. The germline CDR1 and CDR2 sequences are KGHSH and LQKENI. Trimming took off 3 bases at V and 3 bases at J, with 11 bases between the two ends. The CDR3 region is CASSPSVGDTEAFF. CDR3 nucleotides: TGTGCCAGCTCACCTTCGGTAGGAGACACTGAAGCTTTCTTT.

This clone was detected once. This chain joins TRBV5-1 and TRBJ1-1; D gene uncertain. The V gene's germline CDR1 is SGHRS and CDR2 YFSETQ. V was clipped by 6 bases and J by 5 bases, with 8 bases between them. The CDR3 is 11 amino acids. CDR3 bases: TGCGCCAGCACCGATAGTACTGAAGCTTTCTTT. The encoded protein is CASTDSTEAFF.

V usage is TRBV5-1 and J usage is TRBJ2-2; maybe TRBD2 (7 bases). Per the germline V gene, CDR1 is SGHRS and CDR2 is YFSETQ. V lost 2 bases, J lost 2 bases, and 10 bases lay in between. This CDR3 is built from 15 residues. Here the CDR3 DNA reads TGCGCCAGCAGCTTCTCGGGGGGCAACACCGGGGAGCTGTTTTTT. This codes for CASSFSGGNTGELFF.

The J gene is TRBJ2-7, the V gene TRBV27; D ambiguous. Germline CDR1 is MNHEY and CDR2 is SMNVEV (reference sequence). Trimming pared 3 bases from V and 2 bases from J, leaving 8 bases between. CDR3 length: 13 residues. The CDR3 is CASSFGQAYEQYF. Here the CDR3 DNA reads TGTGCCAGCAGTTTCGGGCAGGCCTACGAGCAGTACTTC.

There are a few counts of this clone. This chain uses TRBV6-5 with TRBJ2-7, with unresolved D. The CDR3 is made up of 12 amino acids. V lost 6 bases and J 2 bases, leaving 8 bases between the germline ends. Looked up from germline, CDR1 is MNHEY and CDR2 is SVGAGI. The CDR3 spells CASSPGAYEQYF. CDR3 DNA: TGTGCCAGCAGCCCAGGCGCCTACGAGCAGTACTTC.

The chain joins TRBV18 to TRBJ2-5; 8 bases match TRBD1. Trimming at V came to 2 bases and at J to 5 bases, leaving 7 bases not matched to a gene. The CDR3 sequence is 15 residues long. Germline CDR1 is KGHSH and CDR2 is LQKENI. The CDR3 here is CASSPAGGFGETQYF. CDR3 DNA sequence: TGTGCCAGCTCACCAGCAGGGGGCTTCGGGGAGACCCAGTACTTC.

The chain couples TRBV19 to TRBJ1-6, with D tentatively TRBD1 (6 bases). CDR3 size: 15 residues. The V and J ends lost 11 bases and 5 bases respectively, with 19 bases between them. Looked up from germline, CDR1 is LNHDA and CDR2 is SQIVND (reference sequence). The CDR3 bases are TGTGCCGGAGGACGGGGGCGGGGAGATAATTCACCCCTCCACTTT. Translation: CAGGRGRGDNSPLHF.

CDR3 sequence: CASSGTSGVGGELFF. The CDR3 DNA reads TGTGCCAGCTCCGGGACTAGCGGAGTCGGCGGGGAGCTGTTTTTT. The chain carries TRBV18 and TRBJ2-2, with TRBD2 matching 11 bases. Trimming removed 6 bases from V and 7 bases from J; junction bases left unmatched: 7. The germline gives CDR1 KGHSH, CDR2 LQKENI. This CDR3 contains 15 residues. The entire variable domain, with the rest obtained from reference TRBV18 and TRBJ2-2, is as follows: NAGVMQNPRHLVRRRGQEARLRCSPMKGHSHVYWYRQLPEEGLKFMVYLQKENIIDESGMPKERFSAEFPKEGPSILRIQQVVRGDSAAYFCASSGTSGVGGELFFGEGSRLTVL.

This clone was counted a single time. The J gene is TRBJ2-1, the V gene TRBV7-3; 15 bases map to TRBD2. Germline CDR1 SGHTA, CDR2 FQGTGA. The ends lost 3 bases at V and 15 bases at J; junction bases unmatched: 6. The CDR3 has 14 residues. The CDR3 loop reads CASSFGLAGGPLFF. CDR3 DNA: TGTGCCAGCAGCTTTGGACTAGCGGGAGGGCCCCTGTTCTTC.

The CDR3 nucleotides read TGTGCCACCTCGGACCAGGGCGGTAACTATGGCTACACCTTC. The encoded protein is CATSDQGGNYGYTF. This sequence joins TRBV6-1 and TRBJ1-2; the D gene is possibly TRBD1 (5 bases). Germline V gene data show CDR1 as MNHNS and CDR2 as SASEGT. V gave up 10 bases and J gave up 1 base, with 16 bases separating them. CDR3 size: 14 residues.

V gene TRBV6-5 combines with J gene TRBJ1-1; the D is unclear. From germline, CDR1 is MNHEY and CDR2 SVGAGI. V dropped 6 bases and J dropped 4 bases, with 18 bases sitting between them. This CDR3 contains 15 residues. The CDR3 region has the DNA TGTGCCAGCAGGTACGGGTTTACAGATGGCACTGAAGCTTTCTTT. Translated: CASRYGFTDGTEAFF.

The chain recombines TRBV27 with TRBJ2-2, with D perhaps matching TRBD1 (6 bases). The CDR3 is 15 amino acids. The V end was cut by 5 bases, the J end by 2 bases, with 12 bases between. In germline, CDR1 is MNHEY, CDR2 SMNVEV (reference sequence). The CDR3 region has the DNA TGTGCCAGCAGTACGGGACATCCAAACACCGGGGAGCTGTTTTTT. It is translated as CASSTGHPNTGELFF.

This clone was detected only a few times. The V and J genes are TRBV5-8 and TRBJ1-3; a possible D gene is TRBD1 (5 bases). The germline CDR1 and CDR2 sequences are SGHTS and YDEGEE. This CDR3 comprises 15 residues. Trimming left V 3 bases short and J 0 bases short, with 10 bases between. CDR3 nucleotides: TGTGCCAGCAGCTCGGGACTGGTCTCTGGAAACACCATATATTTT. Protein: CASSSGLVSGNTIYF.

This clone came up once. The V call is TRBV19, the J call TRBJ2-3; 7 nucleotides align to TRBD2. V shed 5 bases, J shed 2 bases, and the junction held 7 bases outside the gene matches. The CDR3 covers 15 residues. Germline CDR1 is LNHDA and CDR2 is SQIVND (reference sequence). The CDR3 region has the DNA TGTGCCAGTAGTCTACAAGCGGGGACCACAGATACGCAGTATTTT. Translated, it gives CASSLQAGTTDTQYF.